Listed here are 8 T cell receptor beta chains from one sample, sequenced in a study of blood T cell repertoires in COVID-19. The table came from immunoSEQ multiplex PCR; TCRdb's copy has only in-frame clones and leaves some out. The profile covers 450,000 or so clones, with roughly 89% appearing a single time and roughly 0.9% taken by the ten largest. The material sequenced was peripheral blood. The receptors were gathered from a man in his late teens or twenties with COVID-19, enrolled during active disease.

The V and J genes are TRBV11-3 and TRBJ2-1; D perhaps matches TRBD2 (7 bases). CDR1 and CDR2 from the germline V gene are SGHNT and YENEEA. Trimming left V 3 bases short and J 6 bases short, with 12 bases between. The CDR3 is 14 residues long. The CDR3 region is CASSFKGGGNEQFF. The CDR3 bases are TGTGCCAGCAGCTTCAAGGGAGGGGGCAATGAGCAGTTCTTC.

J is TRBJ1-4 and V is TRBV2; possible D gene TRBD1, 5 bases. The CDR3 is 13 amino acids. Germline lookup yields CDR1 SNHLY and CDR2 FYNNEI. Trimming stripped 1 base from V and 10 bases from J, with 10 bases between. CDR3 amino acids: CASSEGQGGKLFF. The CDR3 nucleotides read TGTGCCAGCAGTGAAGGGCAGGGAGGAAAACTGTTTTTT. The entire variable domain, with the rest obtained from reference TRBV2 and TRBJ1-4, is as follows: EPEVTQTPSHQVTQMGQEVILRCVPISNHLYFYWYRQILGQKVEFLVSFYNNEISEKSEIFDDQFSVERPDGSNFTLKIRSTKLEDSAMYFCASSEGQGGKLFFGSGTQLSVL.

This sequence joins TRBV30 and TRBJ2-7; TRBD1 matches at 7 bases. Germline assignment: CDR1 GTSNPN and CDR2 SVGIG (reference sequence). After removal of 5 bases from V and 0 bases from J, the junction contained 7 bases not matched to a gene. This CDR3 comprises 14 residues. The CDR3 loop is CAWERGLSSYEQYF. In nucleotides, the CDR3 is TGTGCCTGGGAAAGGGGGCTCAGCTCCTACGAGCAGTACTTC.

The sample holds a few counts of this clone. CDR3: CACNTLFSYNEQFF. The CDR3 DNA follows: TGTGCCTGCAACACCCTTTTCTCCTACAATGAGCAGTTCTTC. V is TRBV30 and J is TRBJ2-1; D ambiguous. CDR3 length equals 14 residues. V was clipped by 6 bases and J by 0 bases, with 12 bases between them. Germline values: CDR1 GTSNPN, CDR2 SVGIG (reference sequence).

The rearrangement joins TRBV23-1 to TRBJ2-3, with D uncertain. TRBV23-1 is an ORF, and what it does is uncertain. Trimming cost V 0 bases and J 1 base, with 11 bases left between them. The CDR3 runs 16 residues. CDR3 nucleotide sequence: TGCGCCAGCAGTCAATCTTCAGTCGGAGGCACAGATACGCAGTATTTT. It yields the protein CASSQSSVGGTDTQYF.

The chain carries TRBV20-1 and TRBJ2-3, with 14 bases matching TRBD2. V lost 3 bases to trimming and J lost 3 bases; unmatched junction nucleotides: 2. Germline V gene data show CDR1 as DFQATT and CDR2 as SNEGSKA (reference sequence). The CDR3 has 15 residues. CDR3 loop: CSASRTSGGTDTQYF. The CDR3 DNA reads as TGCAGTGCTAGTCGGACTAGCGGGGGGACAGATACGCAGTATTTT.

The chain recombines TRBV14 with TRBJ2-2, with D unresolved. The CDR3 is 16 amino acids. Trimming stripped 2 bases from V and 1 base from J, with 11 bases between. From germline, CDR1 is SGHDN and CDR2 FVKESK. The chain's CDR3 is CASSQSSFWNTGELFF. The CDR3 DNA follows: TGTGCCAGCAGCCAAAGCTCGTTTTGGAACACCGGGGAGCTGTTTTTT.

J is TRBJ1-6 and V is TRBV4-1, with a tentative D call TRBD1 (5 bases). The V end lost 3 bases, the J end lost 5 bases, and 14 bases lay between the germline ends. This CDR3 is built from 16 residues. CDR1 and CDR2 from the germline V gene are MGHRA and YSYEKL. CDR3 protein: CASSHIRAGHNSPLHF. CDR3 sequence (DNA): TGCGCCAGCAGCCATATTAGGGCAGGGCATAATTCACCCCTCCACTTT.